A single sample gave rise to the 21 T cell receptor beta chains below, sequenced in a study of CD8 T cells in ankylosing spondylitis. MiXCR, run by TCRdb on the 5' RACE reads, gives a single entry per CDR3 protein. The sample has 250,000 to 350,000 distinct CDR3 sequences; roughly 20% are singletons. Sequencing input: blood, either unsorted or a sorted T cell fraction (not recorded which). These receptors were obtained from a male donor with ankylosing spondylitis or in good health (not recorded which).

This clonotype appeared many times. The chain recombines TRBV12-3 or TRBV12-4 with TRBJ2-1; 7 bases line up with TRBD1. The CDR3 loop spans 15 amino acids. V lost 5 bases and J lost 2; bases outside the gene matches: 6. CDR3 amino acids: CASSPTGAAYNEQFF. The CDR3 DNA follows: TGTGCCAGCAGTCCTACAGGGGCCGCCTACAATGAGCAGTTCTTC.

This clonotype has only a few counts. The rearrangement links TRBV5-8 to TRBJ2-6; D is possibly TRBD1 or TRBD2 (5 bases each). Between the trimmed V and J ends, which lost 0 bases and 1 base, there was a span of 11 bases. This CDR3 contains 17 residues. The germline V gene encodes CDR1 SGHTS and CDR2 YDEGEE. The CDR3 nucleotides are TGTGCCAGCAGCTTGGTGAGGGGATCTTCTGGGGCCAACGTCCTGACTTTC. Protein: CASSLVRGSSGANVLTF.

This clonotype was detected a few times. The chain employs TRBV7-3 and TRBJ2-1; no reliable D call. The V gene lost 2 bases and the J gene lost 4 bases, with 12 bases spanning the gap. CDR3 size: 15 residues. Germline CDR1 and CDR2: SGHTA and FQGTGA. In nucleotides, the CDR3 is TGTGCCAGCAGCTTATATCCCATAACATACAATGAGCAGTTCTTC. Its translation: CASSLYPITYNEQFF.

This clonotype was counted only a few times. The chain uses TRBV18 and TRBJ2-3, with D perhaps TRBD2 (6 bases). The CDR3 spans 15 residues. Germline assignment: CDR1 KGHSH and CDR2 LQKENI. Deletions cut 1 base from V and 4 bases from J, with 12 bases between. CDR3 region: CASSPLGGMADTQYF. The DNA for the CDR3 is TGTGCCAGCTCACCACTGGGCGGGATGGCAGATACGCAGTATTTT.

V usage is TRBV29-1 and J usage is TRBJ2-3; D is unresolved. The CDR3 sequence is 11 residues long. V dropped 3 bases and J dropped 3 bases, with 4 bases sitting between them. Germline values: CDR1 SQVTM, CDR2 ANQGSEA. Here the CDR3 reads CSVEVTDTQYF. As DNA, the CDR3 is TGCAGCGTTGAGGTAACAGATACGCAGTATTTT.

The CDR3 bases are TGCAGTGCTAGGCGGCCGGGGGCCAGGGAGACCCAGTACTTC. This gives the protein CSARRPGARETQYF. The rearrangement joins TRBV20-1 to TRBJ2-5; D is tentatively TRBD1 or TRBD2 (6 bases each). This CDR3 spans 14 amino acids. CDR1 is DFQATT, CDR2 SNEGSKA, per germline (reference sequence). The V gene lost 3 bases and the J gene lost 5 bases, with 16 bases spanning the gap.

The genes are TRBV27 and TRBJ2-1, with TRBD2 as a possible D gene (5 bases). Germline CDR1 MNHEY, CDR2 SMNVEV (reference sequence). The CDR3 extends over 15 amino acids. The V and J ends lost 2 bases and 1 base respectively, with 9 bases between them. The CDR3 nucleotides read TGTGCCAGCAGTTTAGTCCGGGAATCCTACAATGAGCAGTTCTTC. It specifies CASSLVRESYNEQFF.

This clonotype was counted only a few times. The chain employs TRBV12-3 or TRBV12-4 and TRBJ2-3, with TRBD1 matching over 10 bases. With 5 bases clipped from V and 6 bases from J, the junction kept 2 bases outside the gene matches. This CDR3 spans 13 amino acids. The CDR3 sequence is CASSRTGGDTQYF. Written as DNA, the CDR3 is TGTGCCAGCAGTAGGACAGGGGGGGATACGCAGTATTTT.

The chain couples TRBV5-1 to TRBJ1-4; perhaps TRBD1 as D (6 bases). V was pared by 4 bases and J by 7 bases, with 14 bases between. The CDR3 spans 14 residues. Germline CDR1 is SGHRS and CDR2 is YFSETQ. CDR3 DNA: TGCGCCAGCAGCGGGGACATGCAGAGTGAAAAACTGTTTTTT. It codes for CASSGDMQSEKLFF.

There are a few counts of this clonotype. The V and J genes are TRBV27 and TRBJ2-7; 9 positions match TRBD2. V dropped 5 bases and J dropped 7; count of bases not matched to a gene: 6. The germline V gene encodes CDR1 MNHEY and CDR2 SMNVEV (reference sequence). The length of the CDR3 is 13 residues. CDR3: CASSTIAGAEQYV. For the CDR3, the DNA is TGTGCCAGCAGTACAATAGCGGGGGCTGAGCAGTACGTC.

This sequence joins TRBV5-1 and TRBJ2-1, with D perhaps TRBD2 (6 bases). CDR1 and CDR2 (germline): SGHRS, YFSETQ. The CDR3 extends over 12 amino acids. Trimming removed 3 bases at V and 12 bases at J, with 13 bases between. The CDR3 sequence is CASSSSLGGQFF. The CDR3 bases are TGCGCCAGCAGCTCAAGTCTGGGGGGGCAGTTCTTC.

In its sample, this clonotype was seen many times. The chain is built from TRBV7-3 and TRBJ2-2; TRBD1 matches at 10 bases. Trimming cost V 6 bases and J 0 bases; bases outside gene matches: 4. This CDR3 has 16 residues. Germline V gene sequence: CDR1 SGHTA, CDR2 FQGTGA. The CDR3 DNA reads TGTGCCAGCAGTTCTGGGACAGGGGCGAACACCGGGGAGCTGTTTTTT. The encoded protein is CASSSGTGANTGELFF.

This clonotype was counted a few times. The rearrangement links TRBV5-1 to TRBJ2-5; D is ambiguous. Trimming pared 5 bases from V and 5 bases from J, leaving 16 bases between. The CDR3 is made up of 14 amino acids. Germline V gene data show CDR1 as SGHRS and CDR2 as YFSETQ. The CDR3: CASSPLGPTETQYF. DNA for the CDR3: TGCGCCAGCAGTCCGCTCGGACCGACTGAGACCCAGTACTTC.

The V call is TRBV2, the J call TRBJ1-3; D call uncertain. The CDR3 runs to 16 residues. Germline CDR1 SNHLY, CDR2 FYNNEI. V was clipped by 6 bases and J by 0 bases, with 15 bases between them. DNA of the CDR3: TGTGCCAGCAGGCTCCACTCGGGATTCTCTGGAAACACCATATATTTT. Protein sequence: CASRLHSGFSGNTIYF.

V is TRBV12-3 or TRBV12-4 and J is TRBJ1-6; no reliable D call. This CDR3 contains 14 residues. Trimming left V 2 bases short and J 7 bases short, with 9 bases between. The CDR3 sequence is CASSLMQENSPLHF. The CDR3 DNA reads TGTGCCAGCAGTTTAATGCAGGAAAATTCACCCCTCCACTTT.

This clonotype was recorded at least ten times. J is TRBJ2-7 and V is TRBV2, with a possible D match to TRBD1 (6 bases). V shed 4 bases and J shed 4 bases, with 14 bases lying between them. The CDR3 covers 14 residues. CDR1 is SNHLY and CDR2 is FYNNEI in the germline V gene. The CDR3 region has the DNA TGTGCCAGCAGTGCTACAAGGGGGAAGTACGAGCAGTACGTC. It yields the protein CASSATRGKYEQYV.

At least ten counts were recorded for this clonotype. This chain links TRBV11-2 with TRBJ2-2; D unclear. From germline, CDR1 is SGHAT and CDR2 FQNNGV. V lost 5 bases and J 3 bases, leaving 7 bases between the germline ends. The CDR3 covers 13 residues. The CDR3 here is CASSPQDTGELFF. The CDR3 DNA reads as TGTGCCAGCAGCCCCCAGGACACCGGGGAGCTGTTTTTT.

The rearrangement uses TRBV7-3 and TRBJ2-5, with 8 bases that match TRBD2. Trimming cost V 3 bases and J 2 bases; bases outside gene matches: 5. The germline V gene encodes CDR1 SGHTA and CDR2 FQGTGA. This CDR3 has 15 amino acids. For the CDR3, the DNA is TGTGCCAGCAGCTTGTATTCGGGGGGGCAAGAGACCCAGTACTTC. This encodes CASSLYSGGQETQYF.

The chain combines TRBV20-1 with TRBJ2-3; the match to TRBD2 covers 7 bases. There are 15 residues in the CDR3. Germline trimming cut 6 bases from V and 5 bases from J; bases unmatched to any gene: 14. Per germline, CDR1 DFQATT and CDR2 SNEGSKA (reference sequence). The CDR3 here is CSAGSGGGRVDTQYF. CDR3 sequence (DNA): TGCAGTGCGGGATCCGGGGGAGGGCGGGTAGATACGCAGTATTTT.

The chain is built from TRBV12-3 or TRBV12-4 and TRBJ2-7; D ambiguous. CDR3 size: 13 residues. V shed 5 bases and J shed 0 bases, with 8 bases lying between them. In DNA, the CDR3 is TGTGCCAGCAGTATAGGGTTCTCCTACGAGCAGTACGTC. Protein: CASSIGFSYEQYV.

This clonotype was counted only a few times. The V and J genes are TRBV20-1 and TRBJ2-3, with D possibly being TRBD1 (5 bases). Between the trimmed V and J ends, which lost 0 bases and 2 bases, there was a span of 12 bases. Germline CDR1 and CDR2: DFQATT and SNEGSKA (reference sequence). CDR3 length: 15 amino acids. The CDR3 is CSARDQSDNTDTQYF. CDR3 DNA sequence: TGCAGTGCTAGAGATCAGTCGGACAACACAGATACGCAGTATTTT.